The 19 T cell receptor beta chains given below trace back to one sample, sequenced in a study of shared clonotypes between healthy human individuals. TCRdb's table, derived via immunoSEQ multiplex PCR, lists solely in-frame clones and lacks some. The sample has about 680,000 clones; around 92% are singletons. Naive CD8 populations comprised CD45RO-negative cells positively selected for CCR7, excluding terminally differentiated effector memory CD45RA+ cells. The sample comprised naive CD8+ T cells sorted from blood. The receptors shown here come from a man aged 25-45 years in good health.

The chain is built from TRBV7-3 and TRBJ2-7, with 7 nucleotides matching TRBD2. The CDR3 has 13 amino acids. J gave up 5 bases and V 0 bases, and 1 base lay outside the gene matches. Per the germline V gene, CDR1 is SGHTA and CDR2 is FQGTGA. Here the CDR3 reads CASSLTTSNEQYF. CDR3 in DNA: TGTGCCAGCAGCTTAACGACTAGCAACGAGCAGTACTTC.

The J gene is TRBJ2-1, the V gene TRBV27; 9 bases fit TRBD1. Germline V gene data show CDR1 as MNHEY and CDR2 as SMNVEV (reference sequence). This CDR3 has 13 amino acids. After removal of 6 bases from V and 6 bases from J, the junction contained 3 bases not matched to a gene. CDR3 nucleotides: TGTGCCAGCAGGTTGACAGGGGGCAATGAGCAGTTCTTC. Its protein is CASRLTGGNEQFF.

The chain combines TRBV28 with TRBJ1-5; D is possibly TRBD1 (5 bases). The CDR3 is 14 residues long. The germline V and J ends were trimmed by 9 bases and 1 base, with 13 bases remaining between them. Germline V CDR1 and CDR2: MDHEN, SYDVKM. The CDR3 protein is CASHPGPSNQPQHF. CDR3 bases: TGTGCCAGTCACCCGGGACCCAGCAATCAGCCCCAGCATTTT.

The V and J genes are TRBV25-1 and TRBJ2-7, with D possibly TRBD1 on 6 matching bases. Per germline, CDR1 MGHDK and CDR2 SYGVNS. V was clipped by 3 bases and J by 2 bases, with 11 bases between them. The CDR3 consists of 14 residues. The chain's CDR3 is CASSDLRQAYEQYF. Here the CDR3 DNA reads TGTGCCAGCAGTGATTTAAGACAGGCCTACGAGCAGTACTTC.

The chain carries TRBV4-1 and TRBJ1-4; D perhaps matches TRBD1 (6 bases). This CDR3 comprises 18 residues. The germline V and J ends were trimmed by 4 bases and 10 bases, with 28 bases remaining between them. Germline CDR1 and CDR2: MGHRA and YSYEKL. The CDR3 region is CASSPILTGGRGNRKLFF. CDR3 nucleotide sequence: TGCGCCAGCAGCCCGATCCTGACAGGAGGCAGGGGAAATAGAAAACTGTTTTTT.

The chain combines TRBV4-1 with TRBJ2-1, with 10 bases identical to TRBD1. Germline values: CDR1 MGHRA, CDR2 YSYEKL. Trimming took 2 bases from V and 7 from J; bases not matched to a gene: 5. CDR3 length equals 15 residues. The CDR3 DNA reads TGCGCCAGCAGCCAATCGGGACAGGGGAGGAATGAGCAGTTCTTC. It specifies CASSQSGQGRNEQFF.

This clone was seen a handful of times. The chain combines TRBV4-1 with TRBJ2-7; a possible D gene is TRBD1 (5 bases). V lost 4 bases, J lost 0 bases, and 16 bases lay in between. This CDR3 has 16 amino acids. Germline CDR1 and CDR2: MGHRA and YSYEKL. The CDR3: CASSPPGTGYSYEQYF. The CDR3 DNA reads as TGCGCCAGCAGCCCCCCCGGAACAGGCTACTCCTACGAGCAGTACTTC.

Remarks on this clone: Within the sample, other DNA sequences also encode this same CDR3. The chain carries TRBV27 and TRBJ2-7, with D perhaps matching TRBD1 (6 bases). Germline loops: CDR1 MNHEY, CDR2 SMNVEV (reference sequence). V shed 3 bases and J shed 3 bases, with 9 bases lying between them. The CDR3 is 13 amino acids. The CDR3 coding sequence is TGTGCCAGCAGTTTTACAGGGAGCTACGAGCAGTACTTC. Translated, it gives CASSFTGSYEQYF.

The V gene is TRBV30, the J gene TRBJ1-1, with D hard to call. CDR3 length: 12 residues. Germline V gives CDR1 GTSNPN, CDR2 SVGIG (reference sequence). Trimming removed 1 base at V and 8 bases at J, with 11 bases between. CDR3 loop: CAWSEQDREAFF. CDR3 DNA sequence: TGTGCCTGGAGTGAGCAGGACCGCGAAGCTTTCTTT.

The CDR3 coding sequence is TGTGCCAGCAGCCCCGGATCCGACAATGAGCAGTTCTTC. Translated, it gives CASSPGSDNEQFF. J is TRBJ2-1 and V is TRBV7-9; the D is unclear. V lost 5 bases, J lost 5 bases, and 10 bases lay in between. Germline CDR1 is SEHNR and CDR2 is FQNEAQ (reference sequence). The CDR3 runs to 13 residues.

The chain couples TRBV28 to TRBJ1-5, with a tentative D call TRBD1 (5 bases). The V end lost 0 bases, the J end lost 3 bases, and 9 bases lay between the germline ends. CDR3 length equals 15 residues. Germline V gene lookup returns CDR1 MDHEN and CDR2 SYDVKM. The CDR3 loop reads CASSLWVGTNQPQHF. CDR3 in DNA: TGTGCCAGCAGTTTATGGGTGGGGACCAATCAGCCCCAGCATTTT.

V and J are TRBV11-2 and TRBJ2-5, with 8 bases fitting TRBD2. The J segment lost 3 bases and the V segment lost 5 bases, leaving 11 bases of the junction unmatched. The CDR3 has 16 amino acids. The germline V gene has CDR1 SGHAT and CDR2 FQNNGV. CDR3 DNA: TGTGCCAGCAGCCCCCAAGTCGGGGGGGCTAAAGAGACCCAGTACTTC. Translated: CASSPQVGGAKETQYF.

This chain connects TRBV4-1 to TRBJ1-5; D unresolved. Trimming took off 6 bases at V and 1 base at J, with 13 bases between the two ends. Germline V lookup: CDR1 MGHRA, CDR2 YSYEKL. The CDR3 runs to 15 residues. The CDR3 spells CASRLREESNQPQHF. The CDR3, as DNA: TGCGCCAGCAGGTTGAGGGAGGAGAGCAATCAGCCCCAGCATTTT.

V and J are TRBV28 and TRBJ1-3; no clear D gene. The germline CDR1 and CDR2 sequences are MDHEN and SYDVKM. This CDR3 comprises 14 residues. Trimming removed 5 bases at V and 0 bases at J, with 8 bases between. In DNA form, the CDR3 reads TGTGCCAGCAGTGAATTTGACTCTGGAAACACCATATATTTT. Residues: CASSEFDSGNTIYF. Filled out from reference TRBV28 and TRBJ1-3, the complete variable domain reads DVKVTQSSRYLVKRTGEKVFLECVQDMDHENMFWYRQDPGLGLRLIYFSYDVKMKEKGDIPEGYSVSREKKERFSLILESASTNQTSMYLCASSEFDSGNTIYFGEGSWLTVV.

The chain joins TRBV10-2 to TRBJ2-2; D is undetermined. The CDR3 is made up of 15 amino acids. Trimming removed 8 bases from V and 9 bases from J, with 22 bases in between. The germline gives CDR1 WSHSY, CDR2 SAAADI. CDR3 DNA sequence: TGCGCCAGCGCCCTCTCTATGGGTCCTTCGAGGGAGCTGTTTTTT. Translating gives CASALSMGPSRELFF.

The V and J genes are TRBV2 and TRBJ1-1; D is unclear. CDR3 size: 13 residues. V lost 2 bases and J 4 bases, leaving 8 bases between the germline ends. Germline V CDR1 and CDR2: SNHLY, FYNNEI. The CDR3 region is CASSEWVGTEAFF. The DNA of the CDR3 is TGTGCCAGCAGTGAATGGGTAGGCACTGAAGCTTTCTTT. The full variable domain, its missing parts supplied by reference TRBV2 and TRBJ1-1, is EPEVTQTPSHQVTQMGQEVILRCVPISNHLYFYWYRQILGQKVEFLVSFYNNEISEKSEIFDDQFSVERPDGSNFTLKIRSTKLEDSAMYFCASSEWVGTEAFFGQGTRLTVV.

V is TRBV19 and J is TRBJ2-7; maybe TRBD1 (6 bases). Per the germline V gene, CDR1 is LNHDA and CDR2 is SQIVND (reference sequence). There are 16 residues in the CDR3. The V end was cut by 4 bases, the J end by 2 bases, with 18 bases between. CDR3 protein: CASSTQAAWDTYEQYF. CDR3 DNA sequence: TGTGCCAGTAGTACCCAAGCGGCTTGGGACACCTACGAGCAGTACTTC.

Comment on this clone: Within the sample, other DNA sequences also encode this same CDR3. The CDR3 sequence: CASSLIGSSYNEQFF. The CDR3 DNA reads as TGTGCCAGCAGCTTAATTGGCAGCTCCTACAATGAGCAGTTCTTC. V is TRBV7-3 and J is TRBJ2-1; D remains unclear. Germline V CDR1 and CDR2: SGHTA, FQGTGA. CDR3 size: 15 residues. Trimming stripped 1 base from V and 0 bases from J, with 7 bases between.

V usage is TRBV29-1 and J usage is TRBJ2-3, with 7 bases aligning to TRBD2. Germline values: CDR1 SQVTM, CDR2 ANQGSEA. The CDR3 covers 16 residues. Germline trimming cut 1 base from V and 5 bases from J; bases unmatched to any gene: 12. The CDR3 nucleotides are TGCAGCGTTGAAGGAGTTTGGGCGGGAGACAAAGATACGCAGTATTTT. Translated: CSVEGVWAGDKDTQYF.